This TCR beta chain derives from a study of blood T cell repertoires in COVID-19. Across the whole study: Collection of acute and convalescent COVID-19 samples took place in the United States, Italy and Spain. PBMCs, B-cell-depleted T cells, or T cells were the source of the cDNA or gDNA that made up the material.

Original processing notes: The authors estimated nucleated cell counts from reference gene primer amplification. TCRdb's copy holds only in-frame clones and misses some; the assay was immunoSEQ multiplex PCR. The V and J calls and clone size were taken over from that table, and D and trimming were inferred from the DNA. The sample includes approximately 85,000 clones, about nine tenths of them seen just once. This CDR3 has 15 amino acids. Germline loops: CDR1 PRHDT, CDR2 FYEKMQ (reference sequence). V shed 0 bases and J 2 bases; nucleotides not matched to a gene: 3. What was sequenced was peripheral blood. The V and J genes are TRBV13 and TRBJ2-5; TRBD2 matches at 7 bases. This receptor was obtained from a man aged 50-60 years with active or convalescent COVID-19. CDR3 coding DNA: TGTGCCAGCAGCTTAGGGCGGGAGCGTCAAGAGACCCAGTACTTC. Translated, it gives CASSLGRERQETQYF.